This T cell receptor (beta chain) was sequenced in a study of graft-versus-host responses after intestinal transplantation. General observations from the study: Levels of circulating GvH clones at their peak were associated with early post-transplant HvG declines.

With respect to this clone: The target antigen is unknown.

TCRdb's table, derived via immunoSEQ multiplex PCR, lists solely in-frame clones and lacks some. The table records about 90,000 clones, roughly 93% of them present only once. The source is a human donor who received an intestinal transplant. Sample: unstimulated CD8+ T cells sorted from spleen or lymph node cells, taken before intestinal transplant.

The CDR3 DNA sequence: TGTGCCAGCAGTGGGGGGGGGATCTATGGCTACACCTTC. Translating gives CASSGGGIYGYTF. This chain connects TRBV7-9 to TRBJ1-2, with D possibly matching TRBD1 (5 bases). The CDR3 sequence is 13 residues long. Looked up from germline, CDR1 is SEHNR and CDR2 is FQNEAQ (reference sequence). Trimming left V 6 bases short and J 4 bases short, with 12 bases between.